This record covers a single T cell receptor (beta chain). Its antigen is not known. V lost 0 bases to trimming and J lost 7 bases, with 7 bases between them. CDR1 LGHDT and CDR2 YNNKEL come from the germline V gene (reference sequence). This CDR3 has 12 residues. Sequenced by immunoSEQ multiplex PCR; TCRdb stores in-frame clones only, minus some. The data hold under 300,000 clones, with over 85% observed a single time. The source of the sample is a study of T cell responses to AZD1222 COVID-19 vaccine. Looking at the study overall: Both about-4-week and about-12-week second-dose recipients were combined. Study results and limitations: The CD4 TCRs associated with vaccination extended across spike and predominated at 160-218 and 743-854. Nearly half of spike-specific TCRs reportedly go after variant regions that carry no mutations.

Sequencing used peripheral blood, obtained on day 0 of AZD1222 vaccination. This sequence joins TRBV3-1 (or the pseudogene TRBV3-2) and TRBJ2-7; D is ambiguous. The sequence was obtained from an adult in good health. The CDR3 DNA follows: TGTGCCAGCAGCCAAGAGGCTAGGGAGCAGTACTTC. Translation: CASSQEAREQYF.